A selection of T cell receptor beta chains follows, all from one sample in a study of blood T cell repertoires in COVID-19. Only in-frame clones appear in the TCRdb table, and some are missing; sequencing was by immunoSEQ multiplex PCR. Here the sample spans 120,000 to 150,000 clones, 80% to 85% being singletons. Material: peripheral blood. All receptors derive from a human donor in a cohort sampled during active COVID-19. Each CDR3 is given with its conserved first and last residue. The D gene is left open where the match is weak. Expanded clones get a size class; other rows say once, few or many, or leave the size out.

clone_size: -; v_call: TRBV15; j_call: TRBJ1-4; d_call: TRBD1; cdr3_nt: TGTGCCACCAGAACGGGACAGGGGGTCTTGAGTGAAAAACTGTTTTTT; cdr3_aa: CATRTGQGVLSEKLFF
clone_size: -; v_call: TRBV6-5; j_call: TRBJ1-5; d_call: -; cdr3_nt: TGTGCCAGCACGGCGGGTTTGAGCAATCAGCCCCAGCATTTT; cdr3_aa: CASTAGLSNQPQHF
clone_size: -; v_call: TRBV12-3/TRBV12-4; j_call: TRBJ2-3; d_call: -; cdr3_nt: TGTGCCAGCAGTTTCTTGAGCACAGATACGCAGTATTTT; cdr3_aa: CASSFLSTDTQYF
clone_size: -; v_call: TRBV10-3; j_call: TRBJ1-1; d_call: -; cdr3_nt: TGTGCCATCAGGGGGCGAAACACTGAAGCTTTCTTT; cdr3_aa: CAIRGRNTEAFF
clone_size: -; v_call: TRBV7-2; j_call: TRBJ1-1; d_call: -; cdr3_nt: TGTGCCAGCAGCTTAGCGGGCAGGGGCACCACTGAAGCTTTCTTT; cdr3_aa: CASSLAGRGTTEAFF
clone_size: -; v_call: TRBV6-5; j_call: TRBJ2-1; d_call: TRBD1; cdr3_nt: TGTGCCAGCAGGCCCGGGACAGGGGGTAGGAATGAGCAGTTCTTC; cdr3_aa: CASRPGTGGRNEQFF
clone_size: -; v_call: TRBV5-8; j_call: TRBJ1-4; d_call: TRBD1; cdr3_nt: TGTGCCAGCAGCTTGGGACAGGGGGCAACTAATGAAAAACTGTTTTTT; cdr3_aa: CASSLGQGATNEKLFF
clone_size: -; v_call: TRBV5-1; j_call: TRBJ2-1; d_call: -; cdr3_nt: TGCGCCAGCAGCCCAACAACGTACAATGAGCAGTTCTTC; cdr3_aa: CASSPTTYNEQFF
clone_size: -; v_call: TRBV9; j_call: TRBJ2-3; d_call: -; cdr3_nt: TGTGCCAGCAGCGTAGCCAGCGGCGCAGATACGCAGTATTTT; cdr3_aa: CASSVASGADTQYF
clone_size: -; v_call: TRBV3-1/TRBV3-2; j_call: TRBJ2-1; d_call: TRBD2; cdr3_nt: TGTGCCAGCAGCCAAGAACTAGCGAAAAAGGAGGATGAGCAGTTCTTC; cdr3_aa: CASSQELAKKEDEQFF
clone_size: -; v_call: TRBV5-4; j_call: TRBJ1-2; d_call: -; cdr3_nt: TGTGCCAGCAGCCCAACAGGGATCTTGTATGGCTACACCTTC; cdr3_aa: CASSPTGILYGYTF
clone_size: -; v_call: TRBV14; j_call: TRBJ1-3; d_call: -; cdr3_nt: TGTGCCAGCAGCCGGGACAACTCTGGAAACACCATATATTTT; cdr3_aa: CASSRDNSGNTIYF
clone_size: -; v_call: TRBV24-1; j_call: TRBJ2-7; d_call: -; cdr3_nt: TGTGCCACCAGTGATTTTCGCTCGACTGTGGCTGCGTACCTTGCCTACGAGCAGTACTTC; cdr3_aa: CATSDFRSTVAAYLAYEQYF
clone_size: -; v_call: TRBV7-9; j_call: TRBJ2-1; d_call: -; cdr3_nt: TGTGCCAGCAGCTTAGCGGGGGGGCCCTACAATGAGCAGTTCTTC; cdr3_aa: CASSLAGGPYNEQFF
clone_size: -; v_call: TRBV6-5; j_call: TRBJ2-7; d_call: -; cdr3_nt: TGTGCCAGCAGCCCCACAGGGTTCAACGAGCAGTACTTC; cdr3_aa: CASSPTGFNEQYF
clone_size: few; v_call: TRBV5-1; j_call: TRBJ1-1; d_call: -; cdr3_nt: TGCGCCAGCAGCAGCTTAGGAGGGGCGCAAACTGAAGCTTTCTTT; cdr3_aa: CASSSLGGAQTEAFF
clone_size: -; v_call: TRBV7-2; j_call: TRBJ2-2; d_call: TRBD2; cdr3_nt: TGTGCCAGCAGTCTAGCGGGGGTGGACGCCGGGGAGCTGTTTTTT; cdr3_aa: CASSLAGVDAGELFF
clone_size: -; v_call: TRBV10-2; j_call: TRBJ1-5; d_call: TRBD1; cdr3_nt: TGCGCCAGCAGTGAAATACAGGGGGCGACCCAGCATTTT; cdr3_aa: CASSEIQGATQHF
clone_size: -; v_call: TRBV7-9; j_call: TRBJ1-2; d_call: TRBD1; cdr3_nt: TGTGCCAGCAGGTCGGACAGGGGTGGCTACACCTTC; cdr3_aa: CASRSDRGGYTF
clone_size: -; v_call: TRBV5-4; j_call: TRBJ1-1; d_call: -; cdr3_nt: TGTGCCAGCAGCTCACAGGGAATTGGTACTGAAGCTTTCTTT; cdr3_aa: CASSSQGIGTEAFF
clone_size: few; v_call: TRBV10-1; j_call: TRBJ2-3; d_call: -; cdr3_nt: TGCGCCAGCAGTGAGTCTGGGGGCGATACGCAGTATTTT; cdr3_aa: CASSESGGDTQYF
clone_size: -; v_call: TRBV5-1; j_call: TRBJ2-7; d_call: -; cdr3_nt: TGCGCCAGCAGCTACTCAGACTCCACGCACGAGCAGTACTTC; cdr3_aa: CASSYSDSTHEQYF
clone_size: -; v_call: TRBV19; j_call: TRBJ1-4; d_call: -; cdr3_nt: TGTGCCAGTACCGTTACAGGCACTAATGAAAAACTGTTTTTT; cdr3_aa: CASTVTGTNEKLFF
clone_size: -; v_call: TRBV19; j_call: TRBJ2-6; d_call: -; cdr3_nt: TGTGCCAGTAGTACCCAAGCCCCTGGGGCCAACGTCCTGACTTTC; cdr3_aa: CASSTQAPGANVLTF
clone_size: -; v_call: TRBV4-1; j_call: TRBJ1-1; d_call: TRBD1; cdr3_nt: TGCGCCAGCAGCCAAGTCGGGGACAGGGGGTCGAACACTGAAGCTTTCTTT; cdr3_aa: CASSQVGDRGSNTEAFF
clone_size: once; v_call: TRBV14; j_call: TRBJ1-3; d_call: TRBD1; cdr3_nt: TGTGCCAGCAGCCAAAGGCCCCTGACAGGGGCGGTAGACACCATATATTTT; cdr3_aa: CASSQRPLTGAVDTIYF
clone_size: -; v_call: TRBV7-2; j_call: TRBJ2-2; d_call: TRBD1; cdr3_nt: TGTGCCAGCAGTAATGACAGGGGGCGTACCGGGGAGCTGTTTTTT; cdr3_aa: CASSNDRGRTGELFF
clone_size: once; v_call: TRBV5-1; j_call: TRBJ1-3; d_call: -; cdr3_nt: TGCGCCAGCAGCTTGAGGGGGGGCGACTCTGGAAACACCATATATTTT; cdr3_aa: CASSLRGGDSGNTIYF
clone_size: -; v_call: TRBV3-1/TRBV3-2; j_call: TRBJ2-7; d_call: -; cdr3_nt: TGCGCCGCAGGCAGTATGGTAGACGAGCAGTACTTC; cdr3_aa: CAAGSMVDEQYF
clone_size: once; v_call: TRBV18; j_call: TRBJ2-7; d_call: -; cdr3_nt: TGTGCCAGCTCTGAGGGAGGCGAGCAGTACTTC; cdr3_aa: CASSEGGEQYF
clone_size: -; v_call: TRBV6-5; j_call: TRBJ1-3; d_call: -; cdr3_nt: TGTGCCAGCAGTTCCCGATTAGCTGGAAACACCATATATTTT; cdr3_aa: CASSSRLAGNTIYF
clone_size: -; v_call: TRBV3-1/TRBV3-2; j_call: TRBJ1-6; d_call: -; cdr3_nt: TGTGCCAGCAGCCTCGACATCGGGATTGATTCACCCCTCCACTTT; cdr3_aa: CASSLDIGIDSPLHF
clone_size: -; v_call: TRBV6-5; j_call: TRBJ2-5; d_call: -; cdr3_nt: TGTGCCAGCTCCTCCGGTCCTATTCAAGAGACCCAGTACTTC; cdr3_aa: CASSSGPIQETQYF
clone_size: -; v_call: TRBV27; j_call: TRBJ2-7; d_call: TRBD2; cdr3_nt: TGTGCCAGCAGTCCGCCCGGGACTAGCGGATACGAGCAGTACTTC; cdr3_aa: CASSPPGTSGYEQYF
clone_size: -; v_call: TRBV6-4; j_call: TRBJ2-3; d_call: -; cdr3_nt: TGTGCCAGCAGTGACCACACAGATACGCAGTATTTT; cdr3_aa: CASSDHTDTQYF
clone_size: few; v_call: TRBV3-1/TRBV3-2; j_call: TRBJ1-6; d_call: -; cdr3_nt: TGTGCCAGCAGCCAACCCCGGTCACCCCTCCACTTT; cdr3_aa: CASSQPRSPLHF
clone_size: -; v_call: TRBV5-5; j_call: TRBJ1-1; d_call: TRBD1; cdr3_nt: TGTGCCAGCAGCTACTGGACAGGGAGCACTGAAGCTTTCTTT; cdr3_aa: CASSYWTGSTEAFF
clone_size: -; v_call: TRBV7-8; j_call: TRBJ1-5; d_call: -; cdr3_nt: TGTGCCAGCAACATAGCGGCAAGTAATCAGCCCCAGCATTTT; cdr3_aa: CASNIAASNQPQHF
clone_size: -; v_call: TRBV4-1; j_call: TRBJ2-7; d_call: -; cdr3_nt: TGCGCCAGCAGCCAAGGACAGGACTACGAGCAGTACTTC; cdr3_aa: CASSQGQDYEQYF
clone_size: once; v_call: TRBV9; j_call: TRBJ2-2; d_call: TRBD1; cdr3_nt: TGTGCCAGCAGCAACGAACCGGGACAGGGGGCCTTGACCGGGGAGCTGTTTTTT; cdr3_aa: CASSNEPGQGALTGELFF
clone_size: -; v_call: TRBV5-1; j_call: TRBJ2-7; d_call: -; cdr3_nt: TGCGCCAGCAGCTTGGCCGGGAGCAGGGCCTACGAGCAGTACTTC; cdr3_aa: CASSLAGSRAYEQYF
clone_size: -; v_call: TRBV19; j_call: TRBJ2-7; d_call: TRBD2; cdr3_nt: TGTGCCAGTAGAACTAGCGGGGGGTCGTACGAGCAGTACTTC; cdr3_aa: CASRTSGGSYEQYF
clone_size: few; v_call: TRBV2; j_call: TRBJ1-2; d_call: TRBD1; cdr3_nt: TGTGCCAGCAGTGTCTTACAGGGGGAGGGTGGCTACACCTTC; cdr3_aa: CASSVLQGEGGYTF
clone_size: -; v_call: TRBV13; j_call: TRBJ1-1; d_call: -; cdr3_nt: TGTGCCAGCAGCTTATTAGAGAACACTGAAGCTTTCTTT; cdr3_aa: CASSLLENTEAFF
clone_size: -; v_call: TRBV18; j_call: TRBJ1-2; d_call: -; cdr3_nt: TGTGCCAGCTCACCTTTGGCAGGGGATGGCTACACCTTC; cdr3_aa: CASSPLAGDGYTF
clone_size: -; v_call: TRBV3-1/TRBV3-2; j_call: TRBJ2-5; d_call: TRBD1; cdr3_nt: TGTGCCAGCAGCCAGATTCTGACAGGGGGAGGAGAGACCCAGTACTTC; cdr3_aa: CASSQILTGGGETQYF
clone_size: -; v_call: TRBV6-5; j_call: TRBJ1-5; d_call: -; cdr3_nt: TGTGCCAGCAGGAAGGGGCCTTATAGCAATCAGCCCCAGCATTTT; cdr3_aa: CASRKGPYSNQPQHF
clone_size: -; v_call: TRBV6-5; j_call: TRBJ1-4; d_call: TRBD1; cdr3_nt: TGTGCCAGCGGGACAGGGGATGAAAAACTGTTTTTT; cdr3_aa: CASGTGDEKLFF
clone_size: once; v_call: TRBV7-4; j_call: TRBJ1-4; d_call: TRBD1; cdr3_nt: TGTGCCAGCAGCTCGACAGGGCCTAAGAAACTGTTTTTT; cdr3_aa: CASSSTGPKKLFF